This T cell receptor (beta chain) was profiled in a study of cytomegalovirus exposure and HLA in healthy donors (TCRdb year 2017). General notes on the study: According to a later analysis, the 110 or so validation repertoires were produced on the same platform as the 666 repertoires of the first cohort. The study was designed to test whether signatures of past pathogen exposure could be identified by cataloging public T cell receptors. A separate validation cohort of roughly 130 different subjects was used in addition to the approximately 610-subject first cohort. To predict cytomegalovirus infection status, the study brought together high-throughput TCR immunosequencing, statistical association of individual TCRs with disease status, and machine learning. Results the study describes overall, beyond this receptor: A total of about 150 TCR beta chains were listed by the study as associated with cytomegalovirus. The authors suggested that the approach could potentially be extended to other disease states and immunological phenotypes. In both the original and validation cohorts, the classifier was reported to diagnose cytomegalovirus status with high specificity and sensitivity. Across donors, most TCR sequences were observed very rarely, whereas some public TCRs were present in many individuals. All 120 or so repertoires were used to score co-occurrence in the validation cohort in a later analysis, because that analysis had no HLA typing for the cohort. In vitro tests confirmed that three of the cytomegalovirus-associated TCR beta chains recognize cytomegalovirus antigens. A later analysis found that TCRs clustered in the first cohort also tended to co-occur in the 120 validation repertoires, with 94% of cluster scores above 0.

Counted from cysteine to phenylalanine, this CDR3 has 15 amino acids. The only DNA kept is the CDR3, 45 bases in frame from the first base. V lost 1 base and J lost 2 bases; the stretch between them is 10 bases long. The germline V gene specifies MNHEY as CDR1 and SVGAGI as CDR2. Separate from the roughly 700-subject first cohort, the validation cohort of 95 to 150 subjects was the group to which the donors belonged. As regards this clone: Its antigen remains undetermined. Nothing much larger sits one base from this clone, and base qualities are not available.

To prepare the library, the immunoSEQ multiplex PCR assay was applied. The original methods were these. A statistical classification framework was built to diagnose cytomegalovirus status from the catalog of TCR beta chain sequences. TCRdb obtained this table from immuneACCESS and retained in-frame rearrangements with V and J assigned. These tables miss some clones; where compared with another copy, unresolved V genes account for less than half of the shortfall, and the remainder is unexplained. Clone size and V and J calls were adopted from that table, with D and trimming inferred from the DNA. Present in this sample are 90,000 to 150,000 clones, over 75% of which were seen just once. The ten biggest clones cover around 6% of the sample.

Sequencing was carried out using PBMCs. The TCR sequence derives from a woman aged 18-29 years in good health and CMV-seropositive. This receptor chain uses TRBV6-5 and TRBJ2-3, with TRBD1 tentatively as D gene (5 bases match). The DNA sequence is given as TGTGCCAGCAGTTACTTGGGGCGGATCACAGATACGCAGTATTTT. This gives the protein CASSYLGRITDTQYF.